The 20 T cell receptor beta chains presented below share a single source sample, sequenced in a study of T cells in localized non-small cell lung cancer. Only in-frame clones appear in the TCRdb table, and some are missing; sequencing was by immunoSEQ multiplex PCR. The sample records under 35,000 clones, 78% being singletons. This sample comprised peripheral blood, obtained before any cancer treatment. The receptor source for this set is a male donor aged 60 or over with stage II squamous cell lung carcinoma.

The gene calls are TRBV6-4 and TRBJ1-4; D unresolved. This CDR3 region has 15 residues. Trimming cost V 3 bases and J 5 bases, with 13 bases left between them. Germline loops: CDR1 MRHNA, CDR2 SNTAGT. For the CDR3, the DNA is TGTGCCAGCAGTGAACAAGGTTTCCCCAATGAAAAACTGTTTTTT. It translates to CASSEQGFPNEKLFF.

This chain uses TRBV4-1 with TRBJ2-7, with unresolved D. V gave up 1 base and J gave up 7 bases, with 17 bases separating them. CDR1 is MGHRA and CDR2 is YSYEKL in the germline V gene. The CDR3 contains 15 residues. The DNA of the CDR3 is TGCGCCAGCAGCCAAGTTCAGACGGCGACCGCGGAGCAGTACTTC. Translated, it gives CASSQVQTATAEQYF.

Concerning this clone itself: The junction differs from germline at one of its ends, possibly a read error. The chain joins TRBV7-2 to TRBJ1-4; tentatively, D is TRBD1 (6 bases). CDR1 and CDR2 (germline): SGHTA, FQGNSA. This CDR3 region has 11 residues. DNA of the CDR3: TGTGCCAGCAGCCCGGGGGAGACAGGATATTTT. Translation gives CASSPGETGYF.

J is TRBJ1-1 and V is TRBV11-2, with TRBD1 identical over 8 bases. CDR3 length: 14 amino acids. Germline CDR1 reads SGHAT; CDR2 reads FQNNGV. After removal of 5 bases from V and 5 bases from J, the junction contained 7 bases not matched to a gene. CDR3 nucleotide sequence: TGTGCCAGCAGCGCCGGGACAGGAGGGACTGAAGCTTTCTTT. It yields the protein CASSAGTGGTEAFF.

This chain joins TRBV7-9 and TRBJ2-3; 7 bases are shared with TRBD2. The CDR3 covers 15 residues. Germline CDR1 SEHNR, CDR2 FQNEAQ (reference sequence). With 1 base clipped from V and 6 bases from J, the junction kept 7 bases outside the gene matches. The CDR3 DNA reads as TGTGCCAGCAGCTTAGGGGGCGGGGAGGGCGATACGCAGTATTTT. Translation gives CASSLGGGEGDTQYF.

The rearrangement joins TRBV6-5 to TRBJ1-1, with TRBD1 as a possible D gene (6 bases). Germline CDR1 MNHEY, CDR2 SVGAGI. This CDR3 has 14 residues. V lost 6 bases and J 2 bases, leaving 13 bases between the germline ends. Here the CDR3 reads CASRGEGDNTEAFF. The CDR3 region has the DNA TGTGCCAGCAGGGGGGAGGGGGACAACACTGAAGCTTTCTTT.

The chain employs TRBV2 and TRBJ1-6, with D unresolved. Germline loops: CDR1 SNHLY, CDR2 FYNNEI. The CDR3 length is 17 residues. V lost 3 bases and J lost 10, with 22 bases in between. CDR3 DNA sequence: TGTGCCAGCAGTGACGCCTTTTTGGGCAACCCTGTGTCACCCCTCCACTTT. Translating it yields CASSDAFLGNPVSPLHF. Full variable domain (missing parts from reference TRBV2 and TRBJ1-6): EPEVTQTPSHQVTQMGQEVILRCVPISNHLYFYWYRQILGQKVEFLVSFYNNEISEKSEIFDDQFSVERPDGSNFTLKIRSTKLEDSAMYFCASSDAFLGNPVSPLHFGNGTRLTVT.

A few counts support this clone. The chain couples TRBV7-9 to TRBJ2-7; possible D gene TRBD2, 6 bases. Germline assignment: CDR1 SEHNR and CDR2 FQNEAQ (reference sequence). The CDR3 runs to 13 residues. The V gene lost 1 base and the J gene lost 5 bases, with 9 bases spanning the gap. CDR3 nucleotides: TGTGCCAGCAGCTTAGTAGGCGGGGACGAGCAGTACTTC. It codes for CASSLVGGDEQYF.

The V call is TRBV6-1, the J call TRBJ1-2; D perhaps matches TRBD1 (5 bases). Looked up from germline, CDR1 is MNHNS and CDR2 is SASEGT. V was trimmed by 5 bases and J by 5 bases, leaving 9 bases between them. This CDR3 is 12 amino acids long. CDR3 loop: CASSRGFYGYTF. CDR3 nucleotide sequence: TGTGCCAGCAGTAGGGGTTTTTATGGCTACACCTTC.

The chain couples TRBV11-2 to TRBJ1-2; unclear D gene. The CDR3 is made up of 13 amino acids. Germline V gives CDR1 SGHAT, CDR2 FQNNGV. Trimming removed 4 bases from V and 4 bases from J, with 10 bases in between. CDR3 nucleotide sequence: TGTGCCAGCAGCTCAAGGGCCGTCTATGGCTACACCTTC. As protein: CASSSRAVYGYTF.

This clone was seen more than once but under ten times. The chain joins TRBV29-1 to TRBJ2-2, with 7 bases identical to TRBD2. The CDR3 is 13 amino acids. Looked up from germline, CDR1 is SQVTM and CDR2 is ANQGSEA. The junction had 4 bases not matched to a gene; V was cut back by 6 bases and J by 3 bases. The CDR3 DNA sequence: TGCAGCGTAAACGCGGGGGACACCGGGGAGCTGTTTTTT. Translating gives CSVNAGDTGELFF.

The V gene is TRBV19, the J gene TRBJ2-7; D perhaps matches TRBD2 (6 bases). CDR1 LNHDA and CDR2 SQIVND come from the germline V gene (reference sequence). CDR3 length: 14 amino acids. Trimming cost V 2 bases and J 0 bases, with 8 bases left between them. CDR3 loop: CASSIRGSSYEQYF. As DNA, the CDR3 is TGTGCCAGTAGTATACGGGGGAGCTCCTACGAGCAGTACTTC.

J is TRBJ1-3 and V is TRBV18; possible D gene TRBD1, 5 bases. Trimming cost V 4 bases and J 0 bases, with 13 bases left between them. Germline V gene data show CDR1 as KGHSH and CDR2 as LQKENI. CDR3 length: 16 residues. The CDR3 spells CASSLKTVNSGNTIYF. CDR3 bases: TGTGCCAGCTCACTAAAGACAGTCAACTCTGGAAACACCATATATTTT.

This chain connects TRBV19 to TRBJ1-2; the match to TRBD1 covers 7 bases. Unmatched junction bases numbered 8, after V lost 5 bases and J lost 2 bases. CDR3 length: 15 residues. Germline loops: CDR1 LNHDA, CDR2 SQIVND (reference sequence). CDR3 nucleotide sequence: TGTGCCAGTAGTCCTGGGACAGCAACAAACTATGGCTACACCTTC. The encoded protein is CASSPGTATNYGYTF.

The V call is TRBV6-5, the J call TRBJ2-7; D is perhaps TRBD1 (5 bases). This CDR3 contains 13 residues. CDR1 and CDR2 (germline): MNHEY, SVGAGI. The V gene lost 6 bases and the J gene lost 6 bases, with 15 bases spanning the gap. The CDR3 DNA follows: TGTGCCAGCAGACCCTCCGACAGAGGCGAGCAGTACTTC. Amino acids: CASRPSDRGEQYF.

V is TRBV2 and J is TRBJ1-1, with 7 bases matching TRBD1. From germline, CDR1 is SNHLY and CDR2 FYNNEI. The length of the CDR3 is 13 residues. Trimming took 6 bases from V and 5 from J; bases not matched to a gene: 6. This CDR3 reads CASSQGQETEAFF. The CDR3 region has the DNA TGTGCCAGCAGCCAAGGACAGGAGACTGAAGCTTTCTTT. The full variable domain, with the rest looked up from reference TRBV2 and TRBJ1-1, is EPEVTQTPSHQVTQMGQEVILRCVPISNHLYFYWYRQILGQKVEFLVSFYNNEISEKSEIFDDQFSVERPDGSNFTLKIRSTKLEDSAMYFCASSQGQETEAFFGQGTRLTVV.

As DNA, the CDR3 is TGCGCCAGCAGCTTGGGAGGTTCACATGGTGCAGATACGCAGTATTTT. The encoded protein is CASSLGGSHGADTQYF. The V and J genes are TRBV5-1 and TRBJ2-3, with unresolved D. This CDR3 contains 16 residues. V lost 0 bases, J lost 4 bases, and 15 bases lay in between. Germline CDR1 SGHRS, CDR2 YFSETQ.

The chain employs TRBV7-3 and TRBJ1-1; tentatively, D is TRBD1 (6 bases). Per germline, CDR1 SGHTA and CDR2 FQGTGA. Between the trimmed V and J ends, which lost 2 bases and 0 bases, there was a span of 10 bases. This CDR3 contains 15 residues. The CDR3 sequence: CASSLGGLLNTEAFF. The CDR3 DNA follows: TGTGCCAGCAGCTTAGGGGGCTTACTGAACACTGAAGCTTTCTTT.

The CDR3 region has the DNA TGTGCCAGCAGCTCTCAGGGAAACACCGGGGAGCTGTTTTTT. It codes for CASSSQGNTGELFF. The rearrangement uses TRBV7-9 and TRBJ2-2, with D perhaps TRBD1 (5 bases). Germline V gene lookup returns CDR1 SEHNR and CDR2 FQNEAQ (reference sequence). This CDR3 comprises 14 residues. Trimming shortened V by 4 bases and J by 2 bases, and 8 bases separated the two germline ends.

The genes are TRBV4-1 and TRBJ2-3; perhaps D is TRBD1 or TRBD2 (5 bases each). The germline V gene has CDR1 MGHRA and CDR2 YSYEKL. This CDR3 is built from 12 residues. V gave up 5 bases and J gave up 8 bases, with 11 bases separating them. CDR3 nucleotide sequence: TGCGCCAGCAGCGGTCGGGGCGGTACGCAGTATTTT. Protein sequence: CASSGRGGTQYF.